A selection of T cell receptor beta chains follows, all from one sample in a study of shared clonotypes between healthy human individuals. Profiled with immunoSEQ multiplex PCR; TCRdb holds only in-frame clones, not every one. Among around 500,000 clones, about 78% were seen once, and the ten largest hold around 12%. The sequenced sample was PBMCs. These receptor sequences come from a woman aged 40 to 50 in good health. Some clones in this sample may be carry-over from other donors' samples. The CDR3 runs from the conserved cysteine through the conserved F or W. D genes are given only for firm matches. Size values are once, few and many counts, or a class for expanded clones, and some rows have none.

cdr3_aa: CASSLAGAYEQYF; cdr3_nt: TGTGCCAGCAGTTTAGCGGGAGCCTACGAGCAGTACTTC; clone_size: -; d_call: TRBD2; j_call: TRBJ2-7; v_call: TRBV6-5
cdr3_aa: CASSEHETQYF; cdr3_nt: TGTGCCAGCAGTGAACACGAGACCCAGTACTTC; clone_size: -; d_call: -; j_call: TRBJ2-5; v_call: TRBV2
cdr3_aa: CASSGAGASSYNEQFF; cdr3_nt: TGCGCCAGCAGTGGGGCGGGGGCCAGCTCCTACAATGAGCAGTTCTTC; clone_size: -; d_call: -; j_call: TRBJ2-1; v_call: TRBV5-1
cdr3_aa: CASSRGQTIETQYF; cdr3_nt: TGTGCCAGCAGCAGGGGACAGACAATAGAGACCCAGTACTTC; clone_size: -; d_call: TRBD1; j_call: TRBJ2-5; v_call: TRBV28
cdr3_aa: CASSLNYGVKQFF; cdr3_nt: TGTGCCAGCAGTTTGAACTACGGAGTCAAGCAGTTCTTC; clone_size: few; d_call: -; j_call: TRBJ2-1; v_call: TRBV27
cdr3_aa: CASSPTSSYEQYF; cdr3_nt: TGTGCCAGCAGCCCTACCTCCTCCTACGAGCAGTACTTC; clone_size: -; d_call: -; j_call: TRBJ2-7; v_call: TRBV27
cdr3_aa: CASSPRRVRTDTQYF; cdr3_nt: TGTGCCAGCAGTCCCCGCCGGGTAAGGACAGATACGCAGTATTTT; clone_size: -; d_call: -; j_call: TRBJ2-3; v_call: TRBV28
cdr3_aa: CASSLVGNGANTEAFF; cdr3_nt: TGTGCCAGCAGCTTAGTAGGGAACGGGGCCAACACTGAAGCTTTCTTT; clone_size: -; d_call: -; j_call: TRBJ1-1; v_call: TRBV7-2
cdr3_aa: CASSMLGGFGTEAFF; cdr3_nt: TGTGCCAGTAGTATGCTAGGGGGCTTCGGCACTGAAGCTTTCTTT; clone_size: -; d_call: TRBD1; j_call: TRBJ1-1; v_call: TRBV19
cdr3_aa: CASSLSGRDEQFF; cdr3_nt: TGTGCCAGCAGCTTAAGTGGGAGGGATGAGCAGTTCTTC; clone_size: -; d_call: TRBD2; j_call: TRBJ2-1; v_call: TRBV7-3
cdr3_aa: CASSLLAPVLSYEQYF; cdr3_nt: TGTGCCAGCAGCCTGCTGGCGCCGGTCCTTTCCTACGAGCAGTACTTC; clone_size: -; d_call: -; j_call: TRBJ2-7; v_call: TRBV5-6
cdr3_aa: CASKTAGVGEQYF; cdr3_nt: TGTGCCAGCAAAACAGCGGGAGTGGGCGAGCAGTACTTC; clone_size: -; d_call: TRBD2; j_call: TRBJ2-7; v_call: TRBV7-9
cdr3_aa: CASSGQGARGYTF; cdr3_nt: TGTGCCAGCTCCGGACAGGGGGCGCGAGGCTACACCTTC; clone_size: -; d_call: TRBD1; j_call: TRBJ1-2; v_call: TRBV7-8
cdr3_aa: CASSSGTSNTEAFF; cdr3_nt: TGTGCCAGCAGCTCAGGGACATCCAACACTGAAGCTTTCTTT; clone_size: few; d_call: -; j_call: TRBJ1-1; v_call: TRBV7-3
cdr3_aa: CAISESEQGAPYEQYF; cdr3_nt: TGTGCCATCAGTGAGTCGGAACAGGGGGCCCCCTACGAGCAGTACTTC; clone_size: -; d_call: TRBD1; j_call: TRBJ2-7; v_call: TRBV10-3
cdr3_aa: CASSDPSGTNTGELFF; cdr3_nt: TGCGCCAGCAGTGATCCTAGCGGGACCAACACCGGGGAGCTGTTTTTT; clone_size: once; d_call: TRBD2; j_call: TRBJ2-2; v_call: TRBV10-2
cdr3_aa: CASIVAGDTQYF; cdr3_nt: TGTGCCAGCATCGTTGCGGGAGATACGCAGTATTTT; clone_size: -; d_call: -; j_call: TRBJ2-3; v_call: TRBV7-2
cdr3_aa: CASSFDRAGGGTDTQYF; cdr3_nt: TGTGCCAGCAGTTTTGACAGAGCGGGAGGCGGCACAGATACGCAGTATTTT; clone_size: -; d_call: TRBD2; j_call: TRBJ2-3; v_call: TRBV28
cdr3_aa: CASSPVEETQYF; cdr3_nt: TGTGCCAGCTCACCGGTAGAGGAGACCCAGTACTTC; clone_size: -; d_call: -; j_call: TRBJ2-5; v_call: TRBV18
cdr3_aa: CASTYDPTPPTQPQHF; cdr3_nt: TGTGCCAGCACCTACGACCCTACCCCACCAACTCAGCCCCAGCATTTT; clone_size: -; d_call: -; j_call: TRBJ1-5; v_call: TRBV6-6
cdr3_aa: CASSLGPQGQTGYGYTF; cdr3_nt: TGCGCCAGCAGCTTGGGACCACAGGGGCAAACGGGCTATGGCTACACCTTC; clone_size: -; d_call: TRBD1; j_call: TRBJ1-2; v_call: TRBV5-1
cdr3_aa: CASSIPPGGYGNEQFF; cdr3_nt: TGTGCCAGTAGTATCCCCCCGGGAGGGTATGGCAATGAGCAGTTCTTC; clone_size: -; d_call: TRBD2; j_call: TRBJ2-1; v_call: TRBV19
cdr3_aa: CSVGTSASGANVLTF; cdr3_nt: TGCAGCGTCGGGACTAGCGCGTCTGGGGCCAACGTCCTGACTTTC; clone_size: -; d_call: TRBD2; j_call: TRBJ2-6; v_call: TRBV29-1
cdr3_aa: CASSLGRKRDRETNEQFF; cdr3_nt: TGTGCCAGCAGCTTAGGCAGGAAGAGGGACAGGGAGACCAATGAGCAGTTCTTC; clone_size: few; d_call: TRBD1; j_call: TRBJ2-1; v_call: TRBV7-8
cdr3_aa: CASGLQGMSNQPQHF; cdr3_nt: TGTGCCAGCGGCTTGCAGGGGATGAGCAATCAGCCCCAGCATTTT; clone_size: -; d_call: -; j_call: TRBJ1-5; v_call: TRBV7-8
cdr3_aa: CASSLEGVRGKLFF; cdr3_nt: TGTGCCAGCAGCTTGGAAGGGGTTCGGGGAAAACTGTTTTTT; clone_size: -; d_call: -; j_call: TRBJ1-4; v_call: TRBV5-4
cdr3_aa: CASSPWTGSTDTQYF; cdr3_nt: TGTGCCAGCAGCCCCTGGACAGGCAGCACAGATACGCAGTATTTT; clone_size: -; d_call: TRBD1; j_call: TRBJ2-3; v_call: TRBV27
cdr3_aa: CASSPQAYEQYF; cdr3_nt: TGTGCCAGCTCACCACAGGCCTACGAGCAGTACTTC; clone_size: -; d_call: -; j_call: TRBJ2-7; v_call: TRBV18
cdr3_aa: CASLTGGAETQYF; cdr3_nt: TGTGCCAGCCTCACAGGGGGCGCGGAGACCCAGTACTTC; clone_size: many; d_call: TRBD1; j_call: TRBJ2-5; v_call: TRBV6-1
cdr3_aa: CASSLDRTSGGGEQFF; cdr3_nt: TGTGCCAGCAGCTTGGATAGAACTAGCGGAGGAGGTGAGCAGTTCTTC; clone_size: -; d_call: TRBD2; j_call: TRBJ2-1; v_call: TRBV5-4
cdr3_aa: CASSLDQNTEAFF; cdr3_nt: TGTGCCAGCAGCTTAGACCAGAACACTGAAGCTTTCTTT; clone_size: -; d_call: -; j_call: TRBJ1-1; v_call: TRBV7-8